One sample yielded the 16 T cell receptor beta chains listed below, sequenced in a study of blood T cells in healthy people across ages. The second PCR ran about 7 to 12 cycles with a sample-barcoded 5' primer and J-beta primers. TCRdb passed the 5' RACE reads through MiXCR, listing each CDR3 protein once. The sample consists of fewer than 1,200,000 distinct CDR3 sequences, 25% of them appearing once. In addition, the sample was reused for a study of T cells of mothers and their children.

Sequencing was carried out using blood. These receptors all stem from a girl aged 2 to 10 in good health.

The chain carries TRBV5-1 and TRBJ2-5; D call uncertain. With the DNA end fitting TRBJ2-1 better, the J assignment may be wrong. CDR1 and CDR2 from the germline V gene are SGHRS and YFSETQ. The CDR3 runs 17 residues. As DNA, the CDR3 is TGCGCCAGCAGCTTGGACAAGGCACGGGTGACCTACAATGAGCAGTTCTTC. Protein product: CASSLDKARVTYNEQFF.

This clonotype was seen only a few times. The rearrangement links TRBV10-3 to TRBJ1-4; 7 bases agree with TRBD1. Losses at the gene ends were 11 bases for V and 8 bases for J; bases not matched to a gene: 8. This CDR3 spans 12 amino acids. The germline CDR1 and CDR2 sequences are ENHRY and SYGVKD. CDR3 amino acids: CAVQGLDEKLFF. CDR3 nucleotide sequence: TGTGCCGTACAGGGGTTGGACGAAAAACTGTTTTTT.

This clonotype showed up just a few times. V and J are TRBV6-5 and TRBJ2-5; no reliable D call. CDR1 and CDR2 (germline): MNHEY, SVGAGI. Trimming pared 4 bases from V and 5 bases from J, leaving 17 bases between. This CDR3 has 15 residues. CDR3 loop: CASSLGSSPIETQYF. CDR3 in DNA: TGTGCCAGCAGTTTGGGGTCTTCCCCTATCGAGACCCAGTACTTC.

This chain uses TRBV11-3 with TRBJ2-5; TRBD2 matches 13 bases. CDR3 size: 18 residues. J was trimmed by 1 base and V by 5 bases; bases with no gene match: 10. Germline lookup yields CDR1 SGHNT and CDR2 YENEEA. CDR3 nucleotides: TGTGCCAGCAGCACACTAGCGGGGGGGCTGAACCCCCAAGAGACCCAGTACTTC. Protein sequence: CASSTLAGGLNPQETQYF.

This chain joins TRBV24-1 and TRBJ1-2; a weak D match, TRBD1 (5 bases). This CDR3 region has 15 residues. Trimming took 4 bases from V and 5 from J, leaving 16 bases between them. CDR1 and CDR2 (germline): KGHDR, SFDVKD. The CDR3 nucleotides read TGTGCCACCAGTGACCCCGTTGGGGGGATTTATGGCTACACCTTC. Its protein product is CATSDPVGGIYGYTF.

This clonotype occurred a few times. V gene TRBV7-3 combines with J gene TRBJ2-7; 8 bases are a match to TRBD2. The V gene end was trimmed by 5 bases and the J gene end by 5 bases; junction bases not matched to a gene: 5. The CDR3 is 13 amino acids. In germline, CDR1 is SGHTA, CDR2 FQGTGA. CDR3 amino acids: CASSPSGSDEQYF. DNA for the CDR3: TGTGCCAGCAGCCCCAGCGGGAGCGACGAGCAGTACTTC.

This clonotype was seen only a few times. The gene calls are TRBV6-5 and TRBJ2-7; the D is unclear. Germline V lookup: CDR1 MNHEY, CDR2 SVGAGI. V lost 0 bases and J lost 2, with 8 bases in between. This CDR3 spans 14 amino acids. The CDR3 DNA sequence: TGTGCCAGCAGTTACTCAAGTATGCCCTACGAGCAGTACTTC. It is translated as CASSYSSMPYEQYF.

CDR3 protein: CASSSGYPISYNEQFF. The CDR3 DNA is TGTGCCAGCAGTTCGGGATACCCAATTTCCTACAATGAGCAGTTCTTC. V is TRBV6-6 and J is TRBJ2-1, with a weak D call TRBD2 (5 bases). This CDR3 is 16 amino acids long. V lost 4 bases and J 1 base, leaving 14 bases between the germline ends. CDR1 and CDR2 (germline): MNHNY, SVGAGI (reference sequence).

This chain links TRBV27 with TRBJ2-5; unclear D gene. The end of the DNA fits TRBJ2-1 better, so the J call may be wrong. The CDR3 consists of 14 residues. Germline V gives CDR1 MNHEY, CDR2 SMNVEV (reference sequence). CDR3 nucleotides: TGTGCCAGCAGTCCGTCGTTCCGGGCCCATGAGCAGTTCTTC. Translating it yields CASSPSFRAHEQFF.

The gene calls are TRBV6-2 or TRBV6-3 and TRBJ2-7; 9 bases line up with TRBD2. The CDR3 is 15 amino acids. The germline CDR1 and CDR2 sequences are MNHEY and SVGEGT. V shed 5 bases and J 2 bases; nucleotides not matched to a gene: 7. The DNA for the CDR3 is TGTGCCAGCAGTGTCTTAGCGGGAGCGGCCTACGAGCAGTACTTC. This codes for CASSVLAGAAYEQYF.

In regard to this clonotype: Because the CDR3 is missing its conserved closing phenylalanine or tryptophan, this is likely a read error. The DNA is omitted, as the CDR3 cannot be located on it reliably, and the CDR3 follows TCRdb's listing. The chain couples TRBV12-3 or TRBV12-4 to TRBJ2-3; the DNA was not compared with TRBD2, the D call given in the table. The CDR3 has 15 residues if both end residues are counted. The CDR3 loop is CASSSLDPSSDTLYL.

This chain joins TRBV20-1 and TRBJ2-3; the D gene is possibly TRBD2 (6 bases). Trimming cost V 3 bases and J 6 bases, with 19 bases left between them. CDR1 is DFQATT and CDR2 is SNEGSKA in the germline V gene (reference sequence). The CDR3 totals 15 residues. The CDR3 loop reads CSARGGRASSDTQYF. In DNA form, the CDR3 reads TGCAGTGCTAGGGGGGGACGGGCGTCGAGTGATACGCAGTATTTT.

The CDR3 protein is CASRTGGGYNEQFF. The CDR3 coding sequence is TGCGCCAGCAGGACGGGCGGGGGCTACAATGAGCAGTTCTTC. The chain carries TRBV5-1 and TRBJ2-1, with 7 nucleotides matching TRBD2. Germline CDR1 reads SGHRS; CDR2 reads YFSETQ. This CDR3 has 14 amino acids. The ends lost 5 bases at V and 3 bases at J; junction bases unmatched: 5.

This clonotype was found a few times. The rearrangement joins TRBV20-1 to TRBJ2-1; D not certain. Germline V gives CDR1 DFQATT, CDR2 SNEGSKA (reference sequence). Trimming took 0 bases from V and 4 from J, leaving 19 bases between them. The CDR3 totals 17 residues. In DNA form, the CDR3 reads TGCAGTGCTAGAGATCGGTCCCGCGGCGGAGTATACAATGAGCAGTTCTTC. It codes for CSARDRSRGGVYNEQFF.

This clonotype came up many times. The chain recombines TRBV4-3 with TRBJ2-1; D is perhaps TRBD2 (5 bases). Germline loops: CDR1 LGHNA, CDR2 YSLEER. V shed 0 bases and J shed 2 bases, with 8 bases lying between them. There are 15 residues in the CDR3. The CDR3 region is CASSQDFGAYNEQFF. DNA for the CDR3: TGCGCCAGCAGCCAAGACTTCGGGGCCTACAATGAGCAGTTCTTC.

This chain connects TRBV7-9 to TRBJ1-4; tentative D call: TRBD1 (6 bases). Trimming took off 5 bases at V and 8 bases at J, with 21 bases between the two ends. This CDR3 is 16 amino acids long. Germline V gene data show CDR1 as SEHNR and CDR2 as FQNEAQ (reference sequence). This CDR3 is CASSPPRGGAAEKLFF. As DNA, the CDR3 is TGTGCCAGCAGCCCTCCTAGAGGGGGGGCCGCCGAAAAACTGTTTTTT.